This T cell receptor (beta chain) was captured in a study of blood T cells in healthy people across ages. Germline V gene sequence: CDR1 MNHNY, CDR2 SVGAGI (reference sequence). This CDR3 has 16 amino acids. V dropped 0 bases and J dropped 8; count of bases not matched to a gene: 8. Then a second PCR, running roughly 7 to 11 cycles, was carried out with a sample-barcoded 5' primer and a J-beta primer mix. TCRdb analysed the 5' RACE reads with MiXCR anew, one entry per CDR3 protein. Of some 760,000 distinct CDR3 sequences in the sample, more than 20% were seen once. This sample also belongs to another study, concerning T cells of mothers and their children.

The chain joins TRBV6-6 to TRBJ1-4; 8 bases align to TRBD1. The material sequenced was blood. This clonotype originated in a boy younger than 18 in good health. This CDR3 reads CASSYSTTGAGEKLFF. The DNA of the CDR3 is TGTGCCAGCAGTTACTCCACGACAGGGGCGGGGGAAAAACTGTTTTTT.